A single sample is the source of the 19 T cell receptor beta chains below, sequenced in a study of siplizumab effects on memory and regulatory T cells. TCRdb's copy holds only in-frame clones and misses some; the assay was immunoSEQ multiplex PCR. Among roughly 100,000 clones, about 90% were seen once, and the ten largest hold more than 10%. Source material: non-Treg CD4+ T cells sorted from blood. All receptors derive from a human donor in good health.

This clone was recorded once. The chain recombines TRBV6-4 with TRBJ2-5, with D perhaps TRBD2 (6 bases). The CDR3 covers 12 residues. V shed 8 bases and J shed 1 base, with 8 bases lying between them. Per the germline V gene, CDR1 is MRHNA and CDR2 is SNTAGT. CDR3 DNA: TGTGCCAGCCGTAGCGGCCAAGAGACCCAGTACTTC. Its protein product is CASRSGQETQYF.

The chain uses TRBV5-1 and TRBJ2-5; 7 bases are a match to TRBD1. The length of the CDR3 is 14 residues. V shed 4 bases and J 5 bases; nucleotides not matched to a gene: 8. Per germline, CDR1 SGHRS and CDR2 YFSETQ. The DNA of the CDR3 is TGCGCCAGCAGCAGGCAGGGGGAGCGGGAGACCCAGTACTTC. Protein sequence: CASSRQGERETQYF.

The chain couples TRBV6-5 to TRBJ1-4; TRBD1 agrees at 7 bases. The V and J ends lost 7 bases and 7 bases, in that order; junction bases with no gene match: 12. Germline CDR1 and CDR2: MNHEY and SVGAGI. The CDR3 runs to 15 residues. Here the CDR3 reads CASTQRQGSSEKLFF. The CDR3 region has the DNA TGTGCCAGCACCCAAAGACAGGGAAGTTCTGAAAAACTGTTTTTT.

J is TRBJ2-7 and V is TRBV28; 12 positions match TRBD2. V trimming: 8 bases; J trimming: 7 bases; junction bases outside the gene matches: 6. The CDR3 covers 13 residues. Germline-derived CDR1 and CDR2 are MDHEN and SYDVKM. The chain's CDR3 is CASGRLAGDEQYF. CDR3 sequence (DNA): TGTGCCAGCGGGAGACTAGCGGGAGATGAGCAGTACTTC.

The chain couples TRBV6-1 to TRBJ2-7; perhaps TRBD2 as D (6 bases). The germline V and J ends were trimmed by 8 bases and 0 bases, with 17 bases remaining between them. The germline V gene has CDR1 MNHNS and CDR2 SASEGT. The length of the CDR3 is 15 residues. CDR3 loop: CASLSSGRSSYEQYF. CDR3 in DNA: TGTGCCAGCCTTAGTAGCGGCCGTAGCTCCTACGAGCAGTACTTC.

Only one count was recorded for this clone. The CDR3 loop is CASSSRAGELFF. CDR3 coding DNA: TGTGCCAGTAGTTCTAGGGCCGGGGAGCTGTTTTTT. The chain links TRBV19 to TRBJ2-2, with unresolved D. Germline-derived CDR1 and CDR2 are LNHDA and SQIVND (reference sequence). This CDR3 is 12 amino acids long. V lost 5 bases and J lost 6, with 7 bases in between.

The chain has TRBV30 and TRBJ2-7, with unresolved D. The germline CDR1 and CDR2 sequences are GTSNPN and SVGIG (reference sequence). V lost 4 bases and J 2 bases, leaving 18 bases between the germline ends. The CDR3 extends over 15 amino acids. CDR3 nucleotides: TGTGCCTGGAATGAGGTTGGGAAGTTGGCCTACGAGCAGTACTTC. It is translated as CAWNEVGKLAYEQYF.

This clone was observed a single time. The V call is TRBV27, the J call TRBJ1-1, with D uncertain. Trimming removed 6 bases from V and 0 bases from J, with 8 bases in between. This CDR3 contains 13 residues. CDR1 is MNHEY and CDR2 is SMNVEV in the germline V gene (reference sequence). CDR3: CASSPSLNTEAFF. The CDR3 DNA reads TGTGCCAGCAGCCCCAGTTTGAACACTGAAGCTTTCTTT.

This clone was seen only once. This chain uses TRBV28 with TRBJ1-2, with D hard to call. V lost 4 bases and J 7 bases, leaving 10 bases between the germline ends. Looked up from germline, CDR1 is MDHEN and CDR2 is SYDVKM. The CDR3 consists of 12 residues. CDR3 amino acids: CASSSLSPGYTF. The CDR3 nucleotides read TGTGCCAGCAGTTCGCTCAGCCCTGGCTACACCTTC.

The gene calls are TRBV7-2 and TRBJ2-1, with D perhaps matching TRBD1 (6 bases). The length of the CDR3 is 15 residues. Germline V gene data show CDR1 as SGHTA and CDR2 as FQGNSA. V was clipped by 5 bases and J by 4 bases, with 15 bases between them. In nucleotides, the CDR3 is TGTGCCAGCAGCCCCCCCAGGGGATCGTACAATGAGCAGTTCTTC. It yields the protein CASSPPRGSYNEQFF. Complete variable domain (other parts from reference TRBV7-2 and TRBJ2-1): GAGVSQSPSNKVTEKGKDVELRCDPISGHTALYWYRQSLGQGLEFLIYFQGNSAPDKSGLPSDRFSAERTGGSVSTLTIQRTQQEDSAVYLCASSPPRGSYNEQFFGPGTRLTVL.

The chain links TRBV21-1 to TRBJ1-3. TRBV21-1 is flagged as a pseudogene. CDR3 length: 15 amino acids. This chain's CDR3 is CASSKEDDSGNTIYF. The CDR3 DNA follows: TGTGCCAGCAGCAAAGAAGACGACTCTGGAAACACCATATATTTT.

The V call is TRBV6-5, the J call TRBJ1-2, with D uncertain. Looked up from germline, CDR1 is MNHEY and CDR2 is SVGAGI. Trimming stripped 2 bases from V and 6 bases from J, with 4 bases between. This CDR3 has 11 residues. The CDR3 coding sequence is TGTGCCAGCAGTTACCGGGATGGCTACACCTTC. Residues: CASSYRDGYTF.

The rearrangement uses TRBV4-1 and TRBJ1-5, with TRBD1 as a possible D gene (5 bases). Germline CDR1 is MGHRA and CDR2 is YSYEKL. V lost 1 base, J lost 7 bases, and 11 bases lay in between. This CDR3 comprises 14 residues. The CDR3 DNA follows: TGCGCCAGCAGCCAAGCCGGCAGGGACCAGCCCCAGCATTTT. Protein product: CASSQAGRDQPQHF.

V usage is TRBV28 and J usage is TRBJ2-1, with TRBD2 matching 8 bases. Per the germline V gene, CDR1 is MDHEN and CDR2 is SYDVKM. Germline trimming cut 6 bases from V and 4 bases from J; bases unmatched to any gene: 8. The CDR3 loop spans 15 amino acids. CDR3 bases: TGTGCCAGCAGAACTCGAGCGGGAGCATACAATGAGCAGTTCTTC. This translates into CASRTRAGAYNEQFF.

The rearrangement uses TRBV2 and TRBJ2-1; 14 bases line up with TRBD2. The CDR3 is 17 residues long. Germline V gives CDR1 SNHLY, CDR2 FYNNEI. J gave up 0 bases and V 6 bases, and 4 bases lay outside the gene matches. CDR3 residues: CASRDGLAGGSYNEQFF. The CDR3 nucleotides read TGTGCCAGCAGGGACGGACTAGCGGGAGGCTCCTACAATGAGCAGTTCTTC.

V usage is TRBV7-2 and J usage is TRBJ2-5; D not certain. There are 12 residues in the CDR3. The V and J ends lost 3 bases and 4 bases respectively, with 6 bases between them. Germline V lookup: CDR1 SGHTA, CDR2 FQGNSA. The CDR3 here is CASSLGLETQYF. For the CDR3, the DNA is TGTGCCAGCAGCTTGGGTTTAGAGACCCAGTACTTC.

The chain joins TRBV27 to TRBJ1-1, with a tentative D call TRBD1 (6 bases). The germline CDR1 and CDR2 sequences are MNHEY and SMNVEV (reference sequence). Trimming left V 5 bases short and J 3 bases short, with 16 bases between. This CDR3 is built from 15 residues. The CDR3 is CASSTFRGKDTEAFF. CDR3 coding DNA: TGTGCCAGCAGTACCTTCAGGGGAAAGGACACTGAAGCTTTCTTT.

The rearrangement uses TRBV28 and TRBJ2-7, with TRBD2 identical over 10 bases. CDR3 length: 18 amino acids. Looked up from germline, CDR1 is MDHEN and CDR2 is SYDVKM. The V segment lost 6 bases and the J segment 0 bases; nucleotides outside the gene matches: 14. The CDR3 region has the DNA TGTGCCAGCAGACATTCTAGCGGGAGATTAGGGAGCTCCTACGAGCAGTACTTC. Its translation is CASRHSSGRLGSSYEQYF.

With respect to this clone: A junction end diverges from the germline sequence, so it may reflect a read error. V is TRBV7-7 and J is TRBJ2-2, with D perhaps assigned TRBD1 or TRBD2 (5 bases each). The germline CDR1 and CDR2 sequences are SSHAT and FNYEAQ (reference sequence). The CDR3 is 16 residues long. The chain's CDR3 is CASSPKRDPNTGELFF. CDR3 DNA: TGTGCTAGCAGCCCAAAGAGGGACCCGAACACCGGGGAGCTGTTTTTT.